This TCR beta chain came from a study of blood T cell repertoires in COVID-19. CDR3 length: 16 residues. The V and J ends lost 0 bases and 3 bases respectively, with 15 bases between them. Germline CDR1 and CDR2: MGHRA and YSYEKL. Under the authors' procedure: How many nucleated cells were present was estimated from reference gene primer amplification. Sequenced by immunoSEQ multiplex PCR; TCRdb stores in-frame clones only, minus some. V, J and clone size were drawn from that table, and D and trimming were deduced from the DNA. The data show nearly 110,000 clones, 80% seen once. Sequenced sample: peripheral blood. The chain employs TRBV4-1 and TRBJ2-7; D not resolved. This receptor was taken from a man between 65 and 80 years old with acute or convalescent COVID-19. CDR3 in amino acids: CASSQDPRQQIYEQYF. In nucleotides, the CDR3 is TGCGCCAGCAGCCAAGATCCTAGGCAGCAAATCTACGAGCAGTACTTC.